Listed below are T cell receptor beta chains from one sample, sequenced in a study of cytomegalovirus exposure and HLA in healthy donors. Data came from immunoSEQ multiplex PCR; TCRdb stores just in-frame clones and leaves some out. The repertoire holds roughly 120,000 clones, with roughly 70% as singletons. Material for sequencing was PBMCs. The source of these receptors is a woman between 40 and 50 years old in good health and CMV-seropositive. Each CDR3 is given without its conserved first and last residue. Size is stated for part of the rows, as once, few or many counts, or as a class when the clone is expanded.

TRBV21-1	TRBJ2-1	.	ASSKDWRETTPSSYNEQF
TRBV28	TRBJ1-1	once	ASSKNRRHTEAF
TRBV4-1	TRBJ1-2	few	ASSQILDRDRGGYT
TRBV27	TRBJ2-5	.	ASSSGLAGEETQY
TRBV9	TRBJ2-7	.	ASSAGRSSEQY
TRBV6-5	TRBJ1-2	.	ASSSTGASTLYGYT
TRBV15	TRBJ1-4	once	ATSRTGIREKLF
TRBV20-1	.	.	SASVSHEQY
TRBV6-4	TRBJ2-1	.	ASSKLAGVEQF
TRBV7-2	TRBJ1-1	.	ASSLAFQGGQAF
TRBV18	TRBJ1-1	medium-sized	ASSPGQNTEAF
TRBV7-9	TRBJ1-3	.	ASSPWDRAGNTIY
TRBV6-4	TRBJ2-1	.	ASSDTGGPNEQF
TRBV18	TRBJ2-7	few	ASHRSGGGSYEQY
TRBV6-1	TRBJ1-6	.	AISLSSYNSPLH
TRBV4-3	.	.	ASSQDIAGETKNIQY
TRBV9	TRBJ2-2	.	ASRPSGGGNTGELF
TRBV30	TRBJ1-4	.	AWSRRTGVTGNEKLF
TRBV7-2	TRBJ1-2	.	ATDQGFSYGYT
TRBV7-6	TRBJ1-1	.	ASSLATTGMNTEAF
TRBV4-1	TRBJ1-4	few	ASSPANPGQGAPAHEKLF
TRBV28	TRBJ2-4	.	ASQGIAGVVVENIQY
TRBV30	TRBJ2-2	.	AWSAKQGADTGELF
TRBV30	TRBJ1-3	.	AGDIGQGNTIY
TRBV4-2	TRBJ2-5	.	ASSLLWAAGEGIETQY
TRBV10-3	.	.	AISESRLAGSYEQY
TRBV28	TRBJ1-1	few	ASSSGTQSGAF
TRBV7-2	TRBJ1-5	few	ASSESSNFGQPQH
TRBV4-2	TRBJ2-7	.	ASSQDRYEQY
TRBV18	TRBJ1-2	.	ASSRPQGGYT
TRBV7-2	TRBJ2-2	.	ASSYRDSRGELF
TRBV9	TRBJ2-6	.	ASSAPSGANVLT
TRBV6-6	TRBJ2-3	.	ATNSGGTDTQY
TRBV7-9	TRBJ2-1	.	ASSPGTSSNNEQF
TRBV7-8	TRBJ2-5	.	ASSPGLTGGQETQY
TRBV5-5	TRBJ2-2	.	ASSLYRATGELF
TRBV27	TRBJ1-6	.	ASSLSGNSPLH